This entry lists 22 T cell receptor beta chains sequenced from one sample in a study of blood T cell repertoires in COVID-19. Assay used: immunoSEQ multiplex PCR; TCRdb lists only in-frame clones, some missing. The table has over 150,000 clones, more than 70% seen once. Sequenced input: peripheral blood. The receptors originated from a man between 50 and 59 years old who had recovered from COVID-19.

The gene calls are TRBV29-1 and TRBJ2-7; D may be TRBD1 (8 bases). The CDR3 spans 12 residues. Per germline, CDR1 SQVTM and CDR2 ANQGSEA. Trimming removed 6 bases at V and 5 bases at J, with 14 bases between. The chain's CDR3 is CSVGRTGNEQYF. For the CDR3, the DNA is TGCAGCGTCGGGAGGACAGGGAACGAGCAGTACTTC.

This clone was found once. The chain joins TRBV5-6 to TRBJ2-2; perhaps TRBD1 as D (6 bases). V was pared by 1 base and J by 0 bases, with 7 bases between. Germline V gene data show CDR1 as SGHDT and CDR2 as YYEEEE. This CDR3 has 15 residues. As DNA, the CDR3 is TGTGCCAGCAGCTTGTACAGGGCGAACACCGGGGAGCTGTTTTTT. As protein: CASSLYRANTGELFF. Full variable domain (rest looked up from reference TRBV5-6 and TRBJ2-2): DAGVTQSPTHLIKTRGQQVTLRCSPKSGHDTVSWYQQALGQGPQFIFQYYEEEERQRGNFPDRFSGHQFPNYSSELNVNALLLGDSALYLCASSLYRANTGELFFGEGSRLTVL.

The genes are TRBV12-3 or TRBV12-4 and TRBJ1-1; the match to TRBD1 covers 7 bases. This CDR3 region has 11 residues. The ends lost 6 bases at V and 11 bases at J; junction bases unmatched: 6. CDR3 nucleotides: TGTGCCAGCAGCTCGACAGGGTCGGCTTTCTTT. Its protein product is CASSSTGSAFF.

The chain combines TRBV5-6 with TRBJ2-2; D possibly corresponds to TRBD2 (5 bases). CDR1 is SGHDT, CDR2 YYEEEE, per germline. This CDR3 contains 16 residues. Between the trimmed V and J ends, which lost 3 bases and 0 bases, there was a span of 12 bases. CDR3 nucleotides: TGTGCCAGCAGCTCGGCGGGCAGGACGAACACCGGGGAGCTGTTTTTT. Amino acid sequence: CASSSAGRTNTGELFF.

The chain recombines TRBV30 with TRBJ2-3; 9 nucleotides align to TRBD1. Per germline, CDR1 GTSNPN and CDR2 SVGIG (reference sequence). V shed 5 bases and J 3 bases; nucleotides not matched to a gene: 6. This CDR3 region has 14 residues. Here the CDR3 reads CAWLRQGETDTQYF. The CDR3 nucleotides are TGTGCCTGGTTAAGACAGGGGGAAACAGATACGCAGTATTTT.

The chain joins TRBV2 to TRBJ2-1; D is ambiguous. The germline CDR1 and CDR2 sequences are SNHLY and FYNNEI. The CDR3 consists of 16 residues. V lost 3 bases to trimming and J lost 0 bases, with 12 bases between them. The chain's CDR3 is CASSDRRPSSYNEQFF. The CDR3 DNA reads TGTGCCAGCAGTGATCGTCGTCCGAGCTCCTACAATGAGCAGTTCTTC.

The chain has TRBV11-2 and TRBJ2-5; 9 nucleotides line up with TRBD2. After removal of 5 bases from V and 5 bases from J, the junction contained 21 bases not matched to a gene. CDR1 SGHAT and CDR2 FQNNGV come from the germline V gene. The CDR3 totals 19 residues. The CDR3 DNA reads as TGTGCCAGCAGCCCACGGGACAGCCCATCGGGACTAGCTAGGGAGACCCAGTACTTC. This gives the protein CASSPRDSPSGLARETQYF.

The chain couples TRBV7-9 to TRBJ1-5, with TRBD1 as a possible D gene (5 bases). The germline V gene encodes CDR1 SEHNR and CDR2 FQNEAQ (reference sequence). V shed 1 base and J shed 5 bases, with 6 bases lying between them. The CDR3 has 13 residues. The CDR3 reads CASSLDRYQPQHF. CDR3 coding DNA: TGTGCCAGCAGCTTAGACAGGTATCAGCCCCAGCATTTT.

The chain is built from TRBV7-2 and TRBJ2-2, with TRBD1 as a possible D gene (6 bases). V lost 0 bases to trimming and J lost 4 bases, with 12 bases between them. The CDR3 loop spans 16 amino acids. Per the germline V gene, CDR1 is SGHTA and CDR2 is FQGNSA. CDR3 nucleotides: TGTGCCAGCAGCTTAGCAACAGGGTTGAGCACCGGGGAGCTGTTTTTT. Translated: CASSLATGLSTGELFF.

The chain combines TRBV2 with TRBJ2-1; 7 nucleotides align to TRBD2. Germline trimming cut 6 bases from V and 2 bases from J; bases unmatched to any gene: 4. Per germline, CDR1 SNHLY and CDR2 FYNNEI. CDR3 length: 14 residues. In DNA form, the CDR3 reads TGTGCCAGCAGCTGGGGGACTACCTACAATGAGCAGTTCTTC. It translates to CASSWGTTYNEQFF. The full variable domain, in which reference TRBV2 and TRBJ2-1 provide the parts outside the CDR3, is EPEVTQTPSHQVTQMGQEVILRCVPISNHLYFYWYRQILGQKVEFLVSFYNNEISEKSEIFDDQFSVERPDGSNFTLKIRSTKLEDSAMYFCASSWGTTYNEQFFGPGTRLTVL.

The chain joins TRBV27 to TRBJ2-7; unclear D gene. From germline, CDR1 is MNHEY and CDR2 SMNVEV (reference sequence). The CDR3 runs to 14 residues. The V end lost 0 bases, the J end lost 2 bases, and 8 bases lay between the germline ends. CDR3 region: CASSLSYSPYEQYF. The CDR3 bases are TGTGCCAGCAGTTTATCGTACAGTCCCTACGAGCAGTACTTC.

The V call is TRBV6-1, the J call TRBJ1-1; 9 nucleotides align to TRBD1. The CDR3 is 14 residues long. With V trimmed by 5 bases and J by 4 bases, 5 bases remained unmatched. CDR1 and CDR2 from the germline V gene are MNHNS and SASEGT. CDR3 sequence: CASSPGTGRTEAFF. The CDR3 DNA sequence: TGTGCCAGCAGTCCCGGGACAGGGCGCACTGAAGCTTTCTTT.

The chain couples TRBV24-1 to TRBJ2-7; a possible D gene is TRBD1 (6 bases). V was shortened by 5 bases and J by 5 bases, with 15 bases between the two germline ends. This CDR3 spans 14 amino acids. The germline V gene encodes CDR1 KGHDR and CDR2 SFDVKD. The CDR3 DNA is TGTGCCACCAGTGCTGGGGGCTCGATCCACGAGCAGTACTTC. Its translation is CATSAGGSIHEQYF.

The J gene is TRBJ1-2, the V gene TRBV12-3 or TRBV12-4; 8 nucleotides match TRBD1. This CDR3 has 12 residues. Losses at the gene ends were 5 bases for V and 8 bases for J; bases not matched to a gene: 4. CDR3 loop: CASSPDRGGYTF. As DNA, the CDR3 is TGTGCCAGCAGTCCTGACAGGGGCGGCTACACCTTC.

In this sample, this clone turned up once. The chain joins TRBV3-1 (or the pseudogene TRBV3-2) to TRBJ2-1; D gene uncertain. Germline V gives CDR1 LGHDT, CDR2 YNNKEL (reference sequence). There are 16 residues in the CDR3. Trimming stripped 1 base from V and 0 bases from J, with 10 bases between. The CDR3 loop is CASSQGLRSSYNEQFF. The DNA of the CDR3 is TGTGCCAGCAGCCAAGGGCTAAGGAGCTCCTACAATGAGCAGTTCTTC.

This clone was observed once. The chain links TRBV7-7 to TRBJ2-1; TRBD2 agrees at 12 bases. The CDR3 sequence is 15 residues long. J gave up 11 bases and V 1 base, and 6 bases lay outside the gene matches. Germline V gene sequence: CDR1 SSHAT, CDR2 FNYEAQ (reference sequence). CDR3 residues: CASSLVASGGGKQFF. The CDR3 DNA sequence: TGTGCCAGCAGCTTAGTTGCTAGCGGGGGGGGTAAGCAGTTCTTC.

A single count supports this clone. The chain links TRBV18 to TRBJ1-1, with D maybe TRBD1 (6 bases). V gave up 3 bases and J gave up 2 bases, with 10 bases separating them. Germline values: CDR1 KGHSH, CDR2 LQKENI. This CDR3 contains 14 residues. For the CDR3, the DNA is TGTGCCAGCTCACCCCAGGGGTTTAACACTGAAGCTTTCTTT. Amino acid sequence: CASSPQGFNTEAFF. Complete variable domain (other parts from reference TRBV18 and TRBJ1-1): NAGVMQNPRHLVRRRGQEARLRCSPMKGHSHVYWYRQLPEEGLKFMVYLQKENIIDESGMPKERFSAEFPKEGPSILRIQQVVRGDSAAYFCASSPQGFNTEAFFGQGTRLTVV.

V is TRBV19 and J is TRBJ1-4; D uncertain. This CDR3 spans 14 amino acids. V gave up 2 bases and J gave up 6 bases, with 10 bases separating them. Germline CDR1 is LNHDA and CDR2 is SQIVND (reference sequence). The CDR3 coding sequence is TGTGCCAGTAGTATAAACAGAGCAGATGAAAAACTGTTTTTT. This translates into CASSINRADEKLFF.

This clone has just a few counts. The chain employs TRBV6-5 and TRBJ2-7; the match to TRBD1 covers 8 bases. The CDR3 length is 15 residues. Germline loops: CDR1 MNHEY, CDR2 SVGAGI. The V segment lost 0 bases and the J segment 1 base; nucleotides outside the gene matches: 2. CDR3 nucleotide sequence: TGTGCCAGCAGTTACTCCGGACAGGGTTCCTACGAGCAGTACTTC. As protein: CASSYSGQGSYEQYF.

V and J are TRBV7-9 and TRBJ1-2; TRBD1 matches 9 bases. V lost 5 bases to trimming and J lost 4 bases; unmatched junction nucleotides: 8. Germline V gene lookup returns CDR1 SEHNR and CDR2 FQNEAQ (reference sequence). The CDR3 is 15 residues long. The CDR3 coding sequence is TGTGCCAGCAGCACCCGGACAGGGGAGGGCTATGGCTACACCTTC. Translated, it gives CASSTRTGEGYGYTF.

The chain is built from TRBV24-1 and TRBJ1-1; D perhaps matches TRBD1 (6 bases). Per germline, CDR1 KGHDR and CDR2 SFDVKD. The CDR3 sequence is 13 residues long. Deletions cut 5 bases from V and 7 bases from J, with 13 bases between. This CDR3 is CATSGGKQGEAFF. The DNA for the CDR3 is TGTGCCACCAGTGGGGGGAAACAGGGTGAAGCTTTCTTT.

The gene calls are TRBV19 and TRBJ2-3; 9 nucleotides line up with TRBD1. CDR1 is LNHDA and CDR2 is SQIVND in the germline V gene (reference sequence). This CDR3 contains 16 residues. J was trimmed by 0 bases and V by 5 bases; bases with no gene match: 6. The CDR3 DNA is TGTGCCAGTAGTCCCAAGACAGGGGGTAGCACAGATACGCAGTATTTT. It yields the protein CASSPKTGGSTDTQYF.